These 15 T cell receptor beta chains share one sample of origin, sequenced in a study of blood T cells in healthy people across ages (dated by TCRdb to 2013 to 2016). Libraries were built with 5' RACE. Sequencing took place on an Illumina HiSeq 2500. The second PCR ran for about 6 to 11 cycles and used a J-beta primer mix along with a sample-barcoded 5' primer. TCRdb trimmed the raw reads at Q25, called clones with MiXCR and kept productive beta chains. CDR3 protein sequences are deduplicated, and each keeps its most common genes and DNA. Counted in this sample were 1,500,000 or so distinct CDR3 sequences; 40% to 45% of them appeared once. The ten top clones hold about 3.8% of the sample. The sample comprised blood. Receptor source: a woman between 18 and 30 years old in good health.

Comment on this clonotype: At one of its ends the junction is not consistent with the germline gene, which may arise from a read error. This chain connects TRBV13 to TRBJ2-1; a possible D gene is TRBD2 (6 bases). Germline V lookup: CDR1 PRHDT, CDR2 FYEKMQ (reference sequence). This CDR3 is 17 amino acids long. CDR3 nucleotide sequence: TGTGCCAGCAGCGCTCGTACGGGGGACTCCTCCGACAATGAGCAGTTCTTC. As protein: CASSARTGDSSDNEQFF.

The rearrangement links TRBV7-2 to TRBJ2-3, with D hard to call. Germline V gene lookup returns CDR1 SGHTA and CDR2 FQGNSA. Trimming stripped 5 bases from V and 1 base from J, with 16 bases between. This CDR3 region has 16 residues. DNA for the CDR3: TGTGCCAGCAGCGAGTTGAGGCTTCAGGGCACAGATACGCAGTATTTT. Its translation: CASSELRLQGTDTQYF.

This clonotype was observed a few times. This chain links TRBV7-9 with TRBJ1-2; D is undetermined. CDR1 and CDR2 from the germline V gene are SEHNR and FQNEAQ (reference sequence). Deletions cut 3 bases from V and 2 bases from J, with 13 bases between. The CDR3 totals 15 residues. CDR3 nucleotides: TGTGCCAGCAGCTTCGACACCCATTCAAACTATGGCTACACCTTC. Translated, it gives CASSFDTHSNYGYTF.

The chain combines TRBV29-1 with TRBJ1-6, with TRBD1 identical over 7 bases. Per the germline V gene, CDR1 is SQVTM and CDR2 is ANQGSEA. CDR3 length: 13 residues. V lost 7 bases and J lost 7; bases outside the gene matches: 7. This CDR3 is CSARQGENSPLHF. The CDR3 nucleotides are TGCAGCGCTAGACAGGGCGAGAATTCACCCCTCCACTTT.

This clonotype has more than one count but fewer than ten. V and J are TRBV29-1 and TRBJ1-1; 9 bases agree with TRBD1. The CDR3 has 19 amino acids. The germline gives CDR1 SQVTM, CDR2 ANQGSEA. V lost 1 base to trimming and J lost 1 base; unmatched junction nucleotides: 16. The CDR3 sequence is CSVEAWGGTGSRWNTEAFF. DNA for the CDR3: TGCAGCGTTGAAGCGTGGGGAGGGACAGGGAGTAGGTGGAACACTGAAGCTTTCTTT.

This clonotype occurred once. The rearrangement uses TRBV27 and TRBJ2-1, with TRBD2 matching 9 bases. The ends lost 5 bases at V and 3 bases at J; junction bases unmatched: 5. The germline CDR1 and CDR2 sequences are MNHEY and SMNVEV (reference sequence). The CDR3 spans 15 residues. The chain's CDR3 is CASSLSGGIYNEQFF. The CDR3 region has the DNA TGTGCCAGCAGTCTGAGCGGGGGGATCTACAATGAGCAGTTCTTC.

This clonotype was observed a handful of times. V is TRBV4-1 and J is TRBJ1-5, with unresolved D. Trimming left V 1 base short and J 7 bases short, with 14 bases between. This CDR3 has 15 residues. Germline CDR1 and CDR2: MGHRA and YSYEKL. CDR3 nucleotides: TGCGCCAGCAGCCAAGTCCCGGGAGGGAAACAGCCCCAGCATTTT. Protein: CASSQVPGGKQPQHF.

This chain joins TRBV24-1 and TRBJ2-3, with 8 bases aligning to TRBD2. Trimming removed 4 bases from V and 7 bases from J; junction bases left unmatched: 12. Germline assignment: CDR1 KGHDR and CDR2 SFDVKD. The CDR3 spans 16 residues. CDR3 bases: TGTGCCACCAGTGACCCCGGGAGGGGGGCACGGAATACGCAGTATTTT. Its protein is CATSDPGRGARNTQYF.

The V gene is TRBV20-1, the J gene TRBJ1-2; possibly TRBD1 for D (5 bases). V shed 1 base and J shed 5 bases, with 11 bases lying between them. Germline assignment: CDR1 DFQATT and CDR2 SNEGSKA (reference sequence). This CDR3 has 13 amino acids. DNA of the CDR3: TGCAGTGCTAGAGTTTCACAGGATTATGGCTACACCTTC. This codes for CSARVSQDYGYTF.

The chain has TRBV6-2 or TRBV6-3 and TRBJ2-2; D gene uncertain. The V gene lost 3 bases and the J gene lost 0 bases, with 5 bases spanning the gap. From germline, CDR1 is MNHEY and CDR2 SVGEGT. The CDR3 is 14 residues long. CDR3 residues: CASSYEANTGELFF. CDR3 in DNA: TGTGCCAGCAGTTATGAGGCGAACACCGGGGAGCTGTTTTTT.

The chain couples TRBV6-5 to TRBJ2-7, with 7 nucleotides matching TRBD1. Germline CDR1 and CDR2: MNHEY and SVGAGI. The ends lost 10 bases at V and 2 bases at J; junction bases unmatched: 5. The CDR3 is 12 amino acids. CDR3 residues: CATEGGTYEQYF. The DNA of the CDR3 is TGTGCCACCGAAGGGGGCACCTACGAGCAGTACTTC.

The chain employs TRBV27 and TRBJ1-5; D is undetermined. Trimming shortened V by 5 bases and J by 2 bases, and 7 bases separated the two germline ends. Germline CDR1 reads MNHEY; CDR2 reads SMNVEV (reference sequence). CDR3 length: 13 amino acids. The CDR3 nucleotides read TGTGCCAGCAGTACCAATGGCAATCAGCCCCAGCATTTT. Its translation is CASSTNGNQPQHF.

The chain joins TRBV5-1 to TRBJ2-1; 14 bases agree with TRBD2. CDR1 is SGHRS and CDR2 is YFSETQ in the germline V gene. Trimming removed 3 bases from V and 12 bases from J; junction bases left unmatched: 11. The CDR3 is 16 amino acids. In DNA form, the CDR3 reads TGCGCCAGCAGCTCAAATTACGGGACTAGCGGGAGTGCGCAGTTCTTC. Translated, it gives CASSSNYGTSGSAQFF.

The chain is built from TRBV5-1 and TRBJ1-5, with no clear D. V was shortened by 5 bases and J by 0 bases, with 12 bases between the two germline ends. CDR1 is SGHRS, CDR2 YFSETQ, per germline. The CDR3 consists of 15 residues. The CDR3 loop reads CASSSEPNSNQPQHF. The CDR3 region has the DNA TGCGCCAGCAGTTCGGAACCCAATAGCAATCAGCCCCAGCATTTT.

Turning to this clonotype: The germline gene is not matched at one end of the junction; a read error may be the cause. The gene calls are TRBV9 and TRBJ2-1; tentatively, D is TRBD1 (5 bases). This CDR3 has 14 amino acids. Germline V CDR1 and CDR2: SGDLS, YYNGEE. CDR3 in amino acids: CASSVASGLHEQFF. CDR3 DNA: TGTGCCAGCAGTGTAGCTTCAGGGTTACATGAGCAGTTCTTC.